The source of this T cell receptor beta chain is a study of human T cells and chemical hapten exposure. Overall study context: Patch testing placed 0.01% DPC on the upper back, with readings at 6 days.

This clonotype rates as medium-sized. Its target is not known. Study-wide findings and caveats: It should be noted that donors had alopecia, so their immune response may differ from healthy people's. Clustering by CDR3 similarity yielded significantly more large clusters from expanded TCRs than controls.

Time point described: pre-sensitization, week 0. Treatment specified: therapeutic diphenylcyclopropenone sensitization with weekly scalp DPC. With 4 bases removed from V and 2 bases from J, the gap between germline ends came to 14 bases. This CDR3 is built from 16 residues. Germline V gene lookup returns CDR1 LGHDT and CDR2 YNNKEL (reference sequence). Each CDR3 protein gets one entry after TCRdb re-called the RACE reads with MiXCR. The data hold around 120,000 distinct CDR3 sequences, with approximately 13% observed a single time. The V gene is TRBV3-1, the J gene TRBJ2-2; no definite D call. The material sequenced was whole blood, taken in connection with sensitization to the hapten diphenylcyclopropenone (DPC). The clonotype comes from a woman aged 18 to 35 with alopecia areata. Some clones in this sample may be carry-over from other donors' samples. The CDR3 DNA is TGTGCCAGCAGCCGGCTCGGATCAAAAAACACCGGGGAGCTGTTTTTT. Its translation is CASSRLGSKNTGELFF.